This T cell receptor beta chain was identified in a study of cytomegalovirus exposure and HLA in healthy donors. V lost 5 bases and J lost 11, with 27 bases in between. The CDR3 runs to 16 residues. Germline CDR1 SGHNT, CDR2 YENEEA. Primers for the PCR totalled 60 Vbeta and 13 Jbeta. Profiled with immunoSEQ multiplex PCR; TCRdb holds only in-frame clones, not every one. Of approximately 300,000 clones in the sample, 84% were seen once. The chain recombines TRBV11-3 with TRBJ1-1, with no clear D. The source is a woman between 40 and 50 years old in good health and CMV-seropositive. Sequences were obtained from PBMCs. Here the CDR3 DNA reads TGTGCCAGCAGCAATACCCTAGTTCCCCCGGTCAGAGAGGCTTTCTTT. Amino acids: CASSNTLVPPVREAFF.